This paragraph reports one T cell receptor (beta chain). The antigen is not known. Sequencing used immunoSEQ multiplex PCR; TCRdb keeps in-frame clones, though not all of them. The sample lists approximately 120,000 clones, around 87% occurring once. The CDR3 runs 16 residues. This sample stems from a study of T cell responses to AZD1222 COVID-19 vaccine. General study points: The reported proportion of spike-specific TCRs targeting unmutated variant regions was nearly half.

This TCR came from an adult in good health. This rearrangement joins TRBV21-1 to TRBJ1-1; TRBD1, as called in the table, went unchecked against the DNA. TRBV21-1 is designated a pseudogene. The sequencing used peripheral blood, collected on day 0 of AZD1222 vaccination. The CDR3 loop reads CASSMTGSPRDGEAFF. The DNA of the CDR3 is TGTGCCAGCAGTATGACAGGGTCTCCCCGGGACGGTGAAGCTTTCTTT.